Sequencing of this TCR beta chain was carried out in a study of cytomegalovirus exposure and HLA in healthy donors. Study outcomes and limitations: It was likely that a cluster of highly shared sequence variants was a sequencing artifact. Apparent HLA restriction characterized most CMV-associated TCR beta chains in a later analysis. Reports described diagnosis of cytomegalovirus status by the classifier as highly specific and sensitive.

This clone was counted a single time. Its antigen is unknown. V dropped 6 bases and J dropped 2 bases, with 14 bases sitting between them. There are 14 residues in the CDR3. Germline V gives CDR1 MNHNY, CDR2 SVGAGI (reference sequence). The PCR made use of 60 Vbeta and 13 Jbeta primers. Repertoires were generated with immunoSEQ multiplex PCR, while TCRdb's copy carries only in-frame clones and drops some. The table includes about 120,000 clones, 65% to 80% detected once. This TCR was sampled from a man in his forties or fifties in good health and CMV-seropositive. This chain links TRBV6-6 with TRBJ2-7; perhaps TRBD2 as D (6 bases). Sequenced: PBMCs. The CDR3 sequence: CASSFPGGPYEQYF. CDR3 in DNA: TGTGCCAGCAGCTTCCCCGGGGGACCCTACGAGCAGTACTTC.